The TCR beta chain under discussion was sequenced for a study of blood T cell repertoires in COVID-19. The length of the CDR3 is 14 residues. J was trimmed by 6 bases and V by 3 bases; bases with no gene match: 7. CDR1 and CDR2 (germline): KGHSH, LQKENI. TCRdb keeps only in-frame clones here, not all; method: immunoSEQ multiplex PCR. This sample yields about 60,000 clones, of which approximately 90% are seen a single time; roughly 7.6% belongs to the top ten. The TCR was taken from a human donor with active COVID-19. The donor label of this sample is uncertain. V gene TRBV18 combines with J gene TRBJ2-7; 8 bases fit TRBD1. Sample: peripheral blood. CDR3 DNA: TGTGCCAGCTCACCCGACAGGGGCATGAGCGAGCAGTACTTC. It specifies CASSPDRGMSEQYF.